These 30 T cell receptor beta chains share one sample of origin, sequenced in a study of T-cell memory formation after mild COVID-19. Via MiXCR, TCRdb re-called the 5' RACE reads, giving one row per CDR3 protein. The data show about 400,000 distinct CDR3 sequences, with roughly a quarter seen just once and around 13% held by the top ten. Source material: PBMCs or a T cell subset sorted from them (not recorded which). Receptors originate from an adult woman who had mild COVID-19 (a few samples of this study predate the infection). Cell type and time point are not known.

The chain has TRBV4-1 and TRBJ1-1; D gene unclear. There are 14 residues in the CDR3. The V gene lost 0 bases and the J gene lost 2 bases, with 7 bases spanning the gap. Germline CDR1 is MGHRA and CDR2 is YSYEKL. CDR3 loop: CASSQEPFNTEAFF. The CDR3 coding sequence is TGCGCCAGCAGCCAAGAACCCTTTAACACTGAAGCTTTCTTT.

This clonotype was counted only a few times. The CDR3 DNA reads as TGCAGTGCTAGTGCAGTGGACAGAGCCTCCTACGAGCAGTACTTC. This translates into CSASAVDRASYEQYF. The chain joins TRBV20-1 to TRBJ2-7; perhaps TRBD1 as D (6 bases). This CDR3 is 15 amino acids long. Between the trimmed V and J ends, which lost 3 bases and 0 bases, there was a span of 15 bases. CDR1 is DFQATT, CDR2 SNEGSKA, per germline (reference sequence).

The V gene is TRBV20-1, the J gene TRBJ1-5; a possible D gene is TRBD1 (5 bases). Deletions cut 3 bases from V and 2 bases from J, with 11 bases between. Germline V gene data show CDR1 as DFQATT and CDR2 as SNEGSKA (reference sequence). The CDR3 runs 14 residues. CDR3 residues: CSARRQGGNQPQHF. The DNA for the CDR3 is TGCAGTGCTAGGCGTCAGGGTGGCAATCAGCCCCAGCATTTT.

The chain joins TRBV19 to TRBJ2-6; D is undetermined. Germline V CDR1 and CDR2: LNHDA, SQIVND (reference sequence). V was clipped by 7 bases and J by 2 bases, with 12 bases between them. The CDR3 sequence is 15 residues long. The CDR3 coding sequence is TGTGCCAGTATGAGAGGAGTGACTGGGGCCAACGTCCTGACTTTC. It yields the protein CASMRGVTGANVLTF.

The rearrangement joins TRBV27 to TRBJ1-1; no reliable D call. Germline CDR1 reads MNHEY; CDR2 reads SMNVEV (reference sequence). With 8 bases removed from V and 1 base from J, the gap between germline ends came to 5 bases. This CDR3 spans 11 amino acids. The CDR3 nucleotides are TGTGCCAGCCAGCAGAACACTGAAGCTTTCTTT. Its protein is CASQQNTEAFF.

The V gene is TRBV12-3 or TRBV12-4, the J gene TRBJ1-1, with D hard to call. The V end lost 1 base, the J end lost 0 bases, and 9 bases lay between the germline ends. The CDR3 spans 15 residues. Written as DNA, the CDR3 is TGTGCCAGCAGTTTAGAGGTGCGATTGAACACTGAAGCTTTCTTT. It encodes CASSLEVRLNTEAFF.

In this sample, this clonotype turned up a few times. The V gene is TRBV24-1, the J gene TRBJ2-3; 10 nucleotides agree with TRBD2. This CDR3 has 17 residues. V lost 3 bases, J lost 3 bases, and 8 bases stayed unmatched. Germline CDR1 KGHDR, CDR2 SFDVKD. The CDR3 sequence: CATSDHGLAVGTDTQYF. The CDR3 nucleotides are TGTGCCACCAGTGATCACGGACTAGCGGTTGGGACAGATACGCAGTATTTT.

The chain employs TRBV7-2 and TRBJ2-3, with D perhaps matching TRBD2 (6 bases). The CDR3 consists of 13 residues. From germline, CDR1 is SGHTA and CDR2 FQGNSA. V was trimmed by 4 bases and J by 7 bases, leaving 12 bases between them. CDR3 protein: CASSSAGRNTQYF. In DNA, the CDR3 is TGTGCCAGCAGCTCAGCTGGGAGGAATACGCAGTATTTT.

The V call is TRBV11-2, the J call TRBJ2-4, with unresolved D. This CDR3 is built from 15 residues. Trimming stripped 5 bases from V and 0 bases from J, with 11 bases between. The germline CDR1 and CDR2 sequences are SGHAT and FQNNGV. CDR3 nucleotide sequence: TGTGCCAGCAGCCTACTGGGGATAGCCAAAAACATTCAGTACTTC. As protein: CASSLLGIAKNIQYF.

V usage is TRBV7-8 and J usage is TRBJ2-3, with unresolved D. V was pared by 6 bases and J by 1 base, with 14 bases between. CDR1 and CDR2 from the germline V gene are SGHVS and FQNEAQ. CDR3 length equals 15 residues. CDR3 loop: CASRVVLHGTDTQYF. The CDR3 DNA reads TGTGCCAGCAGGGTAGTTCTGCACGGCACAGATACGCAGTATTTT. The whole variable domain, filled in from reference TRBV7-8 and TRBJ2-3, reads GAGVSQSPRYKVAKRGQDVALRCDPISGHVSLFWYQQALGQGPEFLTYFQNEAQLDKSGLPSDRFFAERPEGSVSTLKIQRTQQEDSAVYLCASRVVLHGTDTQYFGPGTRLTVL.

A few counts support this clonotype. The CDR3 coding sequence is TGCGCCAGCAGCTCGGGACAGGGACTCTACAATGAGCAGTTCTTC. It yields the protein CASSSGQGLYNEQFF. This chain connects TRBV4-1 to TRBJ2-1; 9 nucleotides match TRBD1. The germline CDR1 and CDR2 sequences are MGHRA and YSYEKL. V shed 5 bases, J shed 3 bases, and the junction held 5 bases outside the gene matches. This CDR3 has 15 residues.

The chain links TRBV7-2 to TRBJ2-5; TRBD1 matches 7 bases. This CDR3 contains 16 residues. The V segment lost 4 bases and the J segment 4 bases; nucleotides outside the gene matches: 12. Germline V gene lookup returns CDR1 SGHTA and CDR2 FQGNSA. CDR3 sequence reads: CASSSTIRQGRETQYF. The CDR3 DNA sequence: TGTGCCAGCAGCTCGACAATTCGACAGGGACGAGAGACCCAGTACTTC.

V is TRBV3-1 and J is TRBJ2-5; possible D gene TRBD2, 6 bases. V shed 2 bases and J shed 5 bases, with 9 bases lying between them. The CDR3 consists of 13 residues. CDR1 and CDR2 (germline): LGHDT, YNNKEL (reference sequence). In nucleotides, the CDR3 is TGTGCCAGCAGCCAAACTAGCTCCGAGACCCAGTACTTC. The encoded protein is CASSQTSSETQYF.

The rearrangement joins TRBV7-2 to TRBJ2-2, with D unresolved. The CDR3 consists of 15 residues. The V end was cut by 5 bases, the J end by 1 base, with 11 bases between. Germline V CDR1 and CDR2: SGHTA, FQGNSA. The CDR3 spells CASSPLRRNTGELFF. The DNA for the CDR3 is TGTGCCAGCAGCCCCCTACGGAGGAACACCGGGGAGCTGTTTTTT.

This clonotype was counted only a few times. J is TRBJ2-1 and V is TRBV29-1, with a possible D match to TRBD2 (6 bases). V lost 4 bases to trimming and J lost 3 bases, with 13 bases between them. Germline V gene sequence: CDR1 SQVTM, CDR2 ANQGSEA. The CDR3 covers 14 residues. CDR3 sequence reads: CSVGGVLDYNEQFF. CDR3 DNA: TGCAGCGTTGGGGGGGTTCTAGACTACAATGAGCAGTTCTTC.

This clonotype was seen repeatedly, ten times or more. The V gene is TRBV3-1, the J gene TRBJ2-6; no definite D call. The CDR3 length is 16 residues. Per germline, CDR1 LGHDT and CDR2 YNNKEL (reference sequence). V lost 1 base and J lost 0, with 7 bases in between. Here the CDR3 reads CASSQVVGSGANVLTF. In nucleotides, the CDR3 is TGTGCCAGCAGCCAAGTCGTAGGCTCTGGGGCCAACGTCCTGACTTTC.

In its sample, this clonotype was seen a few times. This chain uses TRBV6-5 with TRBJ2-3, with TRBD1 matching 8 bases. The CDR3 contains 13 residues. V lost 0 bases to trimming and J lost 9 bases; unmatched junction nucleotides: 2. The germline V gene encodes CDR1 MNHEY and CDR2 SVGAGI. The CDR3: CASSYSPGGTQYF. In DNA, the CDR3 is TGTGCCAGCAGTTACTCGCCAGGGGGCACGCAGTATTTT.

This clonotype was seen a few times. The chain is built from TRBV6-5 and TRBJ2-2; D possibly uses TRBD1 or TRBD2 (5 bases each). V lost 0 bases to trimming and J lost 5 bases, with 10 bases between them. CDR1 is MNHEY and CDR2 is SVGAGI in the germline V gene. The CDR3 totals 15 residues. CDR3 protein: CASSYSGPRTGELFF. The CDR3 region has the DNA TGTGCCAGCAGTTACTCGGGACCTCGGACCGGGGAGCTGTTTTTT.

A few counts support this clonotype. This rearrangement joins TRBV7-3 to TRBJ2-5, with a weak D call TRBD1 (6 bases). V lost 5 bases, J lost 8 bases, and 18 bases lay in between. This CDR3 contains 14 residues. The germline gives CDR1 SGHTA, CDR2 FQGTGA. CDR3 bases: TGTGCCAGCAGCCCAAGAGGGGGACGCAGCACCCAGTACTTC. This sequence encodes CASSPRGGRSTQYF.

This clonotype was recorded a few times. V usage is TRBV20-1 and J usage is TRBJ1-2; D is unclear. Trimming cost V 0 bases and J 8 bases, with 10 bases left between them. The germline V gene has CDR1 DFQATT and CDR2 SNEGSKA (reference sequence). CDR3 length equals 12 residues. The CDR3 coding sequence is TGCAGTGCTAGAGATCCTGGGCCCGGCTACACCTTC. Protein: CSARDPGPGYTF.

With regard to this clonotype: At one end the junction does not follow the germline gene, possibly because of a read error. The J gene is TRBJ2-1, the V gene TRBV5-1, with 14 bases aligning to TRBD2. This CDR3 is built from 14 residues. Germline V gene data show CDR1 as SGHRS and CDR2 as YFSETQ. CDR3 region: CASSPGLAGAGSLF. The CDR3 DNA reads as TGCGCCAGCAGCCCGGGACTAGCGGGGGCGGGGTCGCTCTTC.

V is TRBV9 and J is TRBJ2-7, with D unresolved. V lost 0 bases and J lost 4, with 8 bases in between. This CDR3 comprises 13 residues. In germline, CDR1 is SGDLS, CDR2 YYNGEE. The CDR3 DNA reads TGTGCCAGCAGCGTAGCGGCCCTTTACGAGCAGTACTTC. Translated, it gives CASSVAALYEQYF.

This clonotype came up a few times. The junction differs from germline at one of its ends, possibly a read error. This sequence joins TRBV7-9 and TRBJ2-7; weak D call: TRBD2 (5 bases). The CDR3 runs to 11 residues. Germline loops: CDR1 SEHNR, CDR2 FQNEAQ (reference sequence). CDR3 in amino acids: CASSTDRGIHF. CDR3 nucleotides: TGTGCCAGCAGCACAGACCGGGGTATACATTTC.

This chain links TRBV20-1 with TRBJ2-7; D not certain. Between the trimmed V and J ends, which lost 3 bases and 0 bases, there was a span of 9 bases. The CDR3 has 13 residues. Germline V gene data show CDR1 as DFQATT and CDR2 as SNEGSKA (reference sequence). The CDR3 DNA sequence: TGCAGTGCTAGGCAGCCGGCCTCCTACGAGCAGTACTTC. This gives the protein CSARQPASYEQYF.

This chain connects TRBV4-1 to TRBJ2-3; TRBD2 might be the D (5 bases). The CDR3 spans 14 residues. Per the germline V gene, CDR1 is MGHRA and CDR2 is YSYEKL. V gave up 0 bases and J gave up 3 bases, with 7 bases separating them. CDR3 in amino acids: CASSQDQRTDTQYF. CDR3 sequence (DNA): TGCGCCAGCAGCCAAGATCAGCGGACAGATACGCAGTATTTT.

The rearrangement joins TRBV6-5 to TRBJ1-2; a weak D match, TRBD1 (5 bases). The CDR3 covers 15 residues. Germline CDR1 and CDR2: MNHEY and SVGAGI. The V gene lost 2 bases and the J gene lost 4 bases, with 14 bases spanning the gap. CDR3 coding DNA: TGTGCCAGCAGTTACCGGGACGTAAGGATCTATGGCTACACCTTC. Residues: CASSYRDVRIYGYTF.

This clonotype has just a few counts. The gene calls are TRBV4-2 and TRBJ2-1, with TRBD2 identical over 7 bases. Trimming took 0 bases from V and 8 from J; bases not matched to a gene: 10. Germline CDR1 reads LGHNA; CDR2 reads YNFKEQ. The CDR3 sequence is 16 residues long. The CDR3, as DNA: TGTGCCAGCAGCCAAGATCAACTGGGAGGGCACGATGAGCAGTTCTTC. It yields the protein CASSQDQLGGHDEQFF.

This clonotype was recorded many times. The chain combines TRBV12-3 or TRBV12-4 with TRBJ2-7, with 13 bases lining up with TRBD2. V lost 6 bases and J lost 5; bases outside the gene matches: 7. The CDR3 loop spans 15 amino acids. In DNA, the CDR3 is TGTGCCAGCAGCCGGACTAGCGGGAGTATCCACGAGCAGTACTTC. Translating gives CASSRTSGSIHEQYF.

This clonotype was found a few times. The gene calls are TRBV6-5 and TRBJ1-1; TRBD1 is a possible D gene (6 bases). The CDR3 consists of 16 residues. V was trimmed by 0 bases and J by 5 bases, leaving 16 bases between them. CDR1 and CDR2 (germline): MNHEY, SVGAGI. In DNA, the CDR3 is TGTGCCAGCAGTTACTCTTCCGGGGGGCGCGGGACTGAAGCTTTCTTT. Translating it yields CASSYSSGGRGTEAFF.

This clonotype was counted a few times. V usage is TRBV4-1 and J usage is TRBJ2-2; tentatively, D is TRBD2 (6 bases). Germline V CDR1 and CDR2: MGHRA, YSYEKL. The CDR3 spans 17 residues. Trimming stripped 3 bases from V and 2 bases from J, with 16 bases between. The CDR3 sequence: CASSQRGTGPNTGELFF. In DNA form, the CDR3 reads TGCGCCAGCAGCCAGCGCGGGACGGGCCCAAACACCGGGGAGCTGTTTTTT.